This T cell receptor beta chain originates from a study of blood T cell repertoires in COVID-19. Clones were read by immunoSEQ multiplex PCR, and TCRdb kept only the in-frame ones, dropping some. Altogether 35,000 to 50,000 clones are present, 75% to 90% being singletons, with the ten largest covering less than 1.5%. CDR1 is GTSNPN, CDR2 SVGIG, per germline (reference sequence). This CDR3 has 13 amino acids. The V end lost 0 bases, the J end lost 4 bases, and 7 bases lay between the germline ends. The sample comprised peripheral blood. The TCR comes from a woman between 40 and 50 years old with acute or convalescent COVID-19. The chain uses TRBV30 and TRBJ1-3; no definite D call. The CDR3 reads CAWSVQNGNTIYF. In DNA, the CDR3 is TGTGCCTGGAGTGTACAGAACGGAAACACCATATATTTT.